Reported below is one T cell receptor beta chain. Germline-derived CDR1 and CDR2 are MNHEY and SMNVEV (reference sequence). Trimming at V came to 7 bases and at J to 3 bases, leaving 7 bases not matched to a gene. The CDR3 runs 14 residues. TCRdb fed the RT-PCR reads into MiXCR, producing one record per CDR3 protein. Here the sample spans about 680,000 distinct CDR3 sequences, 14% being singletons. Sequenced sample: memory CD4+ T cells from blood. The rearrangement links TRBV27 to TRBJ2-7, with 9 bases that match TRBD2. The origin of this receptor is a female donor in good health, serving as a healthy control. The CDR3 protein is CASKRAGGVYEQYF. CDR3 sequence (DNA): TGTGCCAGCAAGCGAGCGGGGGGAGTCTACGAGCAGTACTTC.